Each of the 15 T cell receptor beta chains below was sequenced from the same sample in a study of cytomegalovirus exposure and HLA in healthy donors. PCR primers comprised 60 Vbeta and 13 Jbeta primers. This table comes from immunoSEQ multiplex PCR, and its TCRdb copy is limited to in-frame clones, with some not included. The table lists 150,000 to 200,000 clones, approximately 70% of them singletons. Sequencing used PBMCs. The receptors come from a man aged 40-50 years in good health and CMV-seropositive.

This clone was detected only once. The CDR3 DNA is TGTGCCAGCAGCTTGGGACAGGGGGGTCGGGGCACTGAAGCTTTCTTT. Translated, it gives CASSLGQGGRGTEAFF. V and J are TRBV5-4 and TRBJ1-1, with TRBD1 matching over 9 bases. With 0 bases clipped from V and 4 bases from J, the junction kept 7 bases outside the gene matches. Germline loops: CDR1 SGHNT, CDR2 YYREEE (reference sequence). This CDR3 has 16 residues. Supplemented by reference TRBV5-4 and TRBJ1-1, the full variable domain reads ETGVTQSPTHLIKTRGQQVTLRCSSQSGHNTVSWYQQALGQGPQFIFQYYREEENGRGNFPPRFSGLQFPNYSSELNVNALELDDSALYLCASSLGQGGRGTEAFFGQGTRLTVV.

About this clone: An end of the junction does not agree with germline; a read error may underlie this. The V gene is TRBV2, the J gene TRBJ1-3; TRBD1 matches 8 bases. The germline CDR1 and CDR2 sequences are SNHLY and FYNNEI. This CDR3 spans 15 amino acids. The DNA of the CDR3 is TGTGCCAGCAGTGCCCAGGGGGCCTTTGGAAACGCCATATATTTT. Translated: CASSAQGAFGNAIYF.

The V call is TRBV27, the J call TRBJ2-7, with TRBD2 matching over 8 bases. V gave up 5 bases and J gave up 3 bases; unmatched junction bases: 15. Germline CDR1 is MNHEY and CDR2 is SMNVEV (reference sequence). The CDR3 length is 17 residues. As DNA, the CDR3 is TGTGCCAGCAGTCCCCTCCTTCAGCCGGCGGGGGGCTACGAGCAGTACTTC. Its protein is CASSPLLQPAGGYEQYF.

In this sample, this clone turned up a few times. The chain uses TRBV5-1 and TRBJ2-7, with 9 bases identical to TRBD2. Trimming removed 0 bases from V and 0 bases from J; junction bases left unmatched: 7. CDR3 length: 17 amino acids. The germline CDR1 and CDR2 sequences are SGHRS and YFSETQ. CDR3 amino acids: CASSLATNSGGSYEQYF. The CDR3 DNA sequence: TGCGCCAGCAGCTTGGCCACCAATAGCGGGGGCTCCTACGAGCAGTACTTC. Variable domain in full (rest from reference TRBV5-1 and TRBJ2-7): KAGVTQTPRYLIKTRGQQVTLSCSPISGHRSVSWYQQTPGQGLQFLFEYFSETQRNKGNFPGRFSGRQFSNSRSEMNVSTLELGDSALYLCASSLATNSGGSYEQYFGPGTRLTVT.

The chain combines TRBV4-3 with TRBJ2-3; weak D call: TRBD1 (5 bases). Germline V gene sequence: CDR1 LGHNA, CDR2 YSLEER. This CDR3 spans 17 amino acids. The germline V and J ends were trimmed by 0 bases and 4 bases, with 17 bases remaining between them. This chain's CDR3 is CASSQEGPRQGPDTQYF. CDR3 nucleotide sequence: TGCGCCAGCAGCCAAGAAGGGCCGCGTCAGGGTCCAGATACGCAGTATTTT.

V gene TRBV25-1 combines with J gene TRBJ1-5; D remains ambiguous. With 1 base removed from V and 6 bases from J, the gap between germline ends came to 10 bases. Germline V gene lookup returns CDR1 MGHDK and CDR2 SYGVNS. This CDR3 is 14 amino acids long. Here the CDR3 DNA reads TGTGCCAGCAGTGAATTTACAATCTCTCAGCCCCAGCATTTT. This encodes CASSEFTISQPQHF.

Only a few counts were recorded for this clone. The J gene is TRBJ2-1, the V gene TRBV7-3, with a possible D match to TRBD2 (6 bases). Germline V gene data show CDR1 as SGHTA and CDR2 as FQGTGA. Trimming removed 2 bases from V and 9 bases from J, with 14 bases in between. The CDR3 length is 14 residues. CDR3: CASSLWQGGGEQFF. CDR3 DNA: TGTGCCAGCAGCTTATGGCAGGGAGGCGGTGAGCAGTTCTTC.

The rearrangement links TRBV7-3 to TRBJ1-1; D possibly corresponds to TRBD1 (5 bases). V gave up 4 bases and J gave up 5 bases, with 8 bases separating them. The germline gives CDR1 SGHTA, CDR2 FQGTGA. This CDR3 contains 12 residues. CDR3 DNA sequence: TGTGCCAGCAGCTGGGGGGGGACTGAAGCTTTCTTT. Its translation: CASSWGGTEAFF.

The rearrangement links TRBV7-3 to TRBJ2-7, with D possibly TRBD2 on 5 matching bases. The germline CDR1 and CDR2 sequences are SGHTA and FQGTGA. The CDR3 has 15 residues. The V end lost 2 bases, the J end lost 4 bases, and 15 bases lay between the germline ends. This CDR3 is CASSLAGSSLYEQYF. CDR3 nucleotide sequence: TGTGCCAGCAGCTTAGCGGGCAGCTCCCTTTACGAGCAGTACTTC.

The chain combines TRBV25-1 with TRBJ2-5, with 14 bases lining up with TRBD2. Germline CDR1 is MGHDK and CDR2 is SYGVNS. The CDR3 has 13 amino acids. The V gene end was trimmed by 6 bases and the J gene end by 8 bases; junction bases not matched to a gene: 2. CDR3 sequence: CASRGTSGRTQYF. The CDR3 coding sequence is TGTGCCAGCAGGGGGACTAGCGGGAGAACCCAGTACTTC.

This chain links TRBV7-3 with TRBJ2-7, with TRBD2 matching 12 bases. Germline values: CDR1 SGHTA, CDR2 FQGTGA. Trimming cost V 5 bases and J 6 bases; bases outside gene matches: 5. The CDR3 has 14 amino acids. The CDR3 bases are TGTGCCAGCAGCCCACTAGCGGGGGGATCCGAGCAGTACTTC. Protein sequence: CASSPLAGGSEQYF.

The chain couples TRBV6-4 to TRBJ1-1, with 9 bases aligning to TRBD1. There are 14 residues in the CDR3. V was clipped by 0 bases and J by 4 bases; unmatched bases: 0. Germline CDR1 reads MRHNA; CDR2 reads SNTAGT. CDR3 in DNA: TGTGCCAGCAGTGACTCGGACAGGGGCACTGAAGCTTTCTTT. Its protein is CASSDSDRGTEAFF.

Of note for this clone: The junction and the germline gene differ at one end; a read error may be behind it. This chain uses TRBV7-9 with TRBJ1-1; 8 nucleotides align to TRBD1. The CDR3 consists of 12 residues. The germline gives CDR1 SEHNR, CDR2 FQNEAQ (reference sequence). In DNA form, the CDR3 reads TGTTCCAGCAACACAGGGGGCACTGAAGCTTTCTTT. Translated: CSSNTGGTEAFF.

This chain connects TRBV5-1 to TRBJ2-7; the D is unclear. Germline values: CDR1 SGHRS, CDR2 YFSETQ. Trimming removed 0 bases at V and 4 bases at J, with 14 bases between. This CDR3 has 15 amino acids. CDR3 residues: CASSLGGRNGYEQYF. The CDR3 region has the DNA TGCGCCAGCAGCTTGGGTGGCAGGAATGGATACGAGCAGTACTTC.

This chain links TRBV5-1 with TRBJ2-5; 7 bases are a match to TRBD2. The junction had 5 bases not matched to a gene; V was cut back by 3 bases and J by 3 bases. From germline, CDR1 is SGHRS and CDR2 YFSETQ. CDR3 length equals 14 residues. The CDR3 DNA follows: TGCGCCAGCAGCTCAGGGACTATAAAAGAGACCCAGTACTTC. Translated: CASSSGTIKETQYF.